Listed below are T cell receptor beta chains from one sample, sequenced in a study of T cell repertoires in cytomegalovirus infection. One entry per CDR3 protein results from TCRdb running MiXCR on the reads. Counted here are around 260,000 distinct CDR3 sequences, 8% to 9.5% occurring once; the ten biggest clones make up over 13%. The sequenced material came from PBMCs. All receptors come from a human donor in good health (CMV status not recorded). Some clones in this sample may be carry-over from other donors' samples. The CDR3 runs from the conserved cysteine through the conserved F or W. Each record gives: D gene, J gene, V gene, clone size, CDR3 DNA, CDR3 protein. A D gene is named only where the DNA matches it firmly. The size entry is marked missing in some rows and otherwise reads once, few, many or a size class.

TRBD1 | TRBJ2-7 | TRBV7-9 | many | TGTGCCAGCAGCTCCGACAGGGGGCCAAGGGCCGAGCAGTACTTC | CASSSDRGPRAEQYF
NA | TRBJ1-1 | TRBV29-1 | NA | TGCAGCGTTGAAGCAGGGTTCACTGAAGCTTTCTTT | CSVEAGFTEAFF
NA | TRBJ2-2 | TRBV7-9 | many | TGTGCCAGCAGCTCCGGTCTGTCCGGGGAGCTGTTTTTT | CASSSGLSGELFF
NA | TRBJ1-2 | TRBV11-2 | NA | TGTGCCAGCAGCAAACAACAGGGCGACTATGGCTACACCTTC | CASSKQQGDYGYTF
TRBD2 | TRBJ2-1 | TRBV12-3/TRBV12-4 | many | TGTGCCAGCAGTATAAGCGGGGGGGAGTACAATGAGCAGTTCTTC | CASSISGGEYNEQFF
NA | TRBJ1-5 | TRBV6-6 | few | TGTGCCAGCAGTTACGACACAGGGACTTATAGCAATCAGCCCCAGCATTTT | CASSYDTGTYSNQPQHF
NA | TRBJ2-1 | TRBV20-1 | few | TGCAGTGCTACCGAACAGACCAAGGTTGTTGAGCAGTTCTTC | CSATEQTKVVEQFF
NA | TRBJ2-6 | TRBV4-3 | few | TGCGCCAGCAGCCAAGCGACGGGGGCTTTCTCTGGGGCCAACGTCCTGACTTTC | CASSQATGAFSGANVLTF
NA | TRBJ2-3 | TRBV7-2 | many | TGTGCCAGCAGTTTAAGTCAAGCGGCAGATACGCAGTATTTT | CASSLSQAADTQYF
TRBD2 | TRBJ2-3 | TRBV29-1 | NA | TGCAGCGCTCTTCCGGGACTAGGGACAGATACGCAGTATTTT | CSALPGLGTDTQYF
NA | TRBJ2-2 | TRBV12-3/TRBV12-4 | many | TGTGCCAGCAGCTCGGGCGGGGCGGTGGACACCGGGGAGCTGTTTTTT | CASSSGGAVDTGELFF
TRBD1 | TRBJ1-6 | TRBV7-2 | many | TGTGCCAGCAGCCAAGGACAGGGCGGTTCACCCCTCCACTTT | CASSQGQGGSPLHF
TRBD2 | TRBJ2-5 | TRBV7-2 | few | TGTGCCAGCAGCTTGGGGGCTAGCGGGCAAGAGACCCAGTACTTC | CASSLGASGQETQYF
NA | TRBJ1-2 | TRBV19 | few | TGTGCCAGTAGCCCTCCCTACGGACAGAAATTCTATGGCTACACCTTC | CASSPPYGQKFYGYTF
NA | TRBJ2-1 | TRBV7-2 | many | TGTGCCAGCAGCTCACGGATGAGCTCCTACAATGAGCAGTTCTTC | CASSSRMSSYNEQFF
NA | TRBJ1-3 | TRBV7-8 | NA | TGTGCCAGCAGCTTACGTGGGGACAAAGCCCGCTCTGGAAACACCATATATTTT | CASSLRGDKARSGNTIYF
NA | TRBJ1-2 | TRBV19 | NA | TGTGCCAGTTCGGCCCCTGGGGACTACTATGGCTACACCTTC | CASSAPGDYYGYTF
NA | TRBJ1-4 | TRBV28 | many | TGTGCCAGCACCCCCGCAGGGTGGGGTAATGAAAAACTGTTTTTT | CASTPAGWGNEKLFF
TRBD2 | TRBJ2-5 | TRBV7-2 | many | TGTGCCAGCAGCTTAAGCGGGAGGCAAGAGACCCAGTACTTC | CASSLSGRQETQYF
TRBD2 | TRBJ2-1 | TRBV5-4 | NA | TGTGCCAGCAGCTCGGGACTAGCGGGAATCTATGAGCAGTTCTTC | CASSSGLAGIYEQFF
TRBD1 | TRBJ1-3 | TRBV10-3 | few | TGTGCCATCAGCCCCCTTGGACAGGGGGCTGGAAACACCATATATTTT | CAISPLGQGAGNTIYF
NA | TRBJ1-4 | TRBV7-2 | many | TGTGCCAGCAGCTCAGAAGCAACTAATGAAAAACTGTTTTTT | CASSSEATNEKLFF
NA | TRBJ1-3 | TRBV7-2 | many | TGTGCCAGCAGAAAAGGCGGGGGCACTGGAAACACCATATATTTT | CASRKGGGTGNTIYF
NA | TRBJ2-5 | TRBV7-9 | many | TGTGCCAGCAGCGTACAGGGCGATGTGACCCAGTACTTC | CASSVQGDVTQYF
NA | TRBJ1-1 | TRBV9 | NA | TGTGCCAGCAGCCCTCTCGGAGGGAGTGGCACTGAAGCTTTCTTT | CASSPLGGSGTEAFF
NA | TRBJ1-1 | TRBV7-2 | many | TGTGCCAGCAGCTTAGCATATGGTCAGAACACTGAAGCTTTCTTT | CASSLAYGQNTEAFF
TRBD1 | TRBJ1-3 | TRBV28 | NA | TGTGCCAGCAGTTTATCGGGACAGGGAGTTGGAAACACCATATATTTT | CASSLSGQGVGNTIYF
NA | TRBJ2-7 | TRBV7-2 | many | TGTGCCAGCAGCTTAGTATCTACACAGGGCCTCTACGAGCAGTACTTC | CASSLVSTQGLYEQYF
TRBD2 | TRBJ2-5 | TRBV7-2 | many | TGTGCCAGCAGCTTAGGAGTAGCGGGACGCTCGGAGACCCAGTACTTC | CASSLGVAGRSETQYF
TRBD2 | TRBJ2-3 | TRBV12-3/TRBV12-4 | many | TGTGCCAGCAGCGCGAGCGGGAGGGATACGCAGTATTTT | CASSASGRDTQYF
TRBD2 | TRBJ2-2 | TRBV29-1 | NA | TGCAGCGGAGCGGGGACGAACACCGGGGAGCTGTTTTTT | CSGAGTNTGELFF
NA | TRBJ1-4 | TRBV12-3/TRBV12-4 | NA | TGTGCCAGCAGTTCCGGGACGATTAATGAAAAACTGTTTTTT | CASSSGTINEKLFF
NA | TRBJ2-3 | TRBV7-2 | many | TGTGCCAGCAGCTTACCGAACACAGATACGCAGTATTTT | CASSLPNTDTQYF
NA | TRBJ2-1 | TRBV19 | NA | TGTGCCAGTAGTATAGTACACAATGAGCAGTTCTTC | CASSIVHNEQFF
TRBD1 | TRBJ1-1 | TRBV4-1 | many | TGCGCCAGCAGCCAATCCGCGGACAGGGGAGAAGCTTTCTTT | CASSQSADRGEAFF
NA | TRBJ1-2 | TRBV12-3/TRBV12-4 | NA | TGTGCCAGCAGTCTAGGGGCCTCCCGGGGCGGCTACACCTTC | CASSLGASRGGYTF
NA | TRBJ2-5 | TRBV20-1 | NA | TGCAGTGCTCAACCGCTTTTCGAAAAGGAGACCCAGTACTTC | CSAQPLFEKETQYF
TRBD2 | TRBJ2-2 | TRBV7-2 | NA | TGTGCCAGCAGCTTAGCCCCGGGAGGGCCTGGCGGGGAGCTGTTTTTT | CASSLAPGGPGGELFF
NA | TRBJ2-5 | TRBV11-2 | many | TGTGCCAGCAGCCCAAATGCAGGACGGGTACAAGAGACCCAGTACTTC | CASSPNAGRVQETQYF
TRBD1 | TRBJ2-7 | TRBV29-1 | many | TGCAGCGTATCACCGGGACAGGGAGGTGGCGAGCAGTACTTC | CSVSPGQGGGEQYF
TRBD1 | TRBJ1-2 | TRBV15 | NA | TGTGCCACCACCACGACAGGGAAAGGGAGTTCATCGGGCTACACCTTC | CATTTTGKGSSSGYTF
NA | TRBJ1-2 | TRBV7-2 | many | TGTGCCAGCAGCTTCGGACTAACCTATGGCTACACCTTC | CASSFGLTYGYTF
NA | TRBJ2-5 | TRBV11-2 | many | TGTGCCAGCAGCCCTACCACTACACTGCTACAAGAGACCCAGTACTTC | CASSPTTTLLQETQYF
NA | TRBJ1-2 | TRBV6-5 | NA | TGTGCCAGCAGTAGCCCCAGGGGTACGGACTATGGCTACACCTTC | CASSSPRGTDYGYTF
TRBD1 | TRBJ2-4 | TRBV7-2 | many | TGTGCCAGCAGCCCCACAGGGGGAACCAAAAACATTCAGTACTTC | CASSPTGGTKNIQYF
NA | TRBJ2-2 | TRBV4-3 | many | TGCGCCAGCAGCCAAGTGGACAGGAACACCGGGGAGCTGTTTTTT | CASSQVDRNTGELFF
NA | TRBJ2-1 | TRBV7-2 | many | TGTGCCAGCAGCTTAGACCAAGGGCAGTTCTTC | CASSLDQGQFF
NA | TRBJ2-5 | TRBV7-9 | many | TGTGCCAGCAGCTTAAATGCAGGGCAAGAGACCCAGTACTTC | CASSLNAGQETQYF
NA | TRBJ2-1 | TRBV12-3/TRBV12-4 | many | TGTGCCAGCAGAACTTCCCCGCCGCGAGGACGGGATGAGCAGTTCTTC | CASRTSPPRGRDEQFF
TRBD1 | TRBJ2-1 | TRBV7-2 | few | TGTGCCAGCAGCTTACAGGGGGCGGTCCGGAATGAGCAGTTCTTC | CASSLQGAVRNEQFF
TRBD1 | TRBJ2-7 | TRBV12-3/TRBV12-4 | NA | TGTGCCAGCAATAGACAGGGTTTAAGCGAGCAGTACTTC | CASNRQGLSEQYF
NA | TRBJ2-5 | TRBV29-1 | NA | TGCAGCGCTGAGGCAGGGAGGCAGACCCAGTACTTC | CSAEAGRQTQYF